This is a list of T cell receptor beta chains from one sample in a study of blood T cells in healthy people across ages. TCRdb recomputed calls from the 5' RACE reads with MiXCR, one row per CDR3 protein. The repertoire consists of approximately 830,000 distinct CDR3 sequences, with less than 80% occurring once and the leading ten covering 25% to 35%. The sample comprised blood. Receptors originate from a young man in good health. Each CDR3 is given with its conserved first and last residue. The order of the fields is D gene, clone size, V gene, J gene, CDR3 DNA, CDR3 protein. The D gene is left open where the match is weak. Part of the rows lack a size; the others show once, few, many or a class for expanded clones.

-	-	TRBV15	TRBJ2-1	TGTGCCACCTCCCCGGGGGCCTACAATGAGCAGTTCTTC	CATSPGAYNEQFF
TRBD2	-	TRBV2	TRBJ2-7	TGTGCCAGCGGAGGGGGACTAGCGTCCTCGTCCTACGAGCAGTACTTC	CASGGGLASSSYEQYF
-	-	TRBV5-1	TRBJ2-1	TGCGCCAGCAGCTTGGCCTTGGAGCGAAATGAGCAGTTCTTC	CASSLALERNEQFF
-	-	TRBV9	TRBJ2-1	TGTGCCAGCAGCGTCATGGCCGACTACAATGAGCAGTTCTTC	CASSVMADYNEQFF
TRBD2	once	TRBV7-2	TRBJ2-5	TGTGCCAGCAGCCAGACTAGCGGGGGGGCGTGGACCCAGTACTTC	CASSQTSGGAWTQYF
TRBD1	-	TRBV5-6	TRBJ1-2	TGTGCCAGCAGCTTTAGCCGGGACAGGGGGCGCCGGGACTATGGCTACACCTTC	CASSFSRDRGRRDYGYTF
-	-	TRBV6-2/TRBV6-3	TRBJ2-5	TGTGCCAGCAGTGGAGGGATAGAGACCCAGTACTTC	CASSGGIETQYF
-	-	TRBV12-3/TRBV12-4	TRBJ2-7	TGTGCCAGCAGTTTAGGATCGGGGTGGGGGACGGACGAGCAGTACTTC	CASSLGSGWGTDEQYF
-	-	TRBV28	TRBJ1-2	TGTGCCAGCAGTATAGAGGGCCTCCCGAGCACCTTC	CASSIEGLPSTF
TRBD2	-	TRBV14	TRBJ2-3	TGTGCCAGCAGCCAAGTCGCGGGGAGGGCAAGCCCAGATACGCAGTATTTT	CASSQVAGRASPDTQYF
-	-	TRBV15	TRBJ2-6	TGTGCCACCAGCTTCCCCGGGACACCCGGGGCCAACGTCCTGACTTTC	CATSFPGTPGANVLTF
-	few	TRBV4-3	TRBJ2-1	TGCGCCAGCAGCCAAGAGAAGCAGTGGGGGTCTCCCTACAATGAGCAGTTCTTC	CASSQEKQWGSPYNEQFF
-	-	TRBV5-1	TRBJ2-3	TGCGCCAGCAGCTTGGAGGTGACCAGCATTGATACGCAGTATTTT	CASSLEVTSIDTQYF
-	once	TRBV29-1	TRBJ2-5	TGCAGCGTTTCCAGGGACCTTCAAGAGGCCCAGTACTTC	CSVSRDLQEAQYF
TRBD1	many	TRBV5-1	TRBJ1-2	TGCGCCAGCAGCTTCTCCGACAGGACAGGTGGCTACACCTTC	CASSFSDRTGGYTF
TRBD1	-	TRBV7-8	TRBJ1-2	TGTGCCAGCAGCTTAGGGGGACAGGGGGGAGGCTATGGCTACACCTTC	CASSLGGQGGGYGYTF
TRBD1	-	TRBV7-6	TRBJ2-1	TGTGCCAGCAGCTTAGTTCCTGACAGGGGCGCCTACAATGAGCAGTTCTTC	CASSLVPDRGAYNEQFF
TRBD2	-	TRBV20-1	TRBJ2-1	TGCAGTGCTAGAGGGGGAGGGGCCCGTGAGCAGTTCTTC	CSARGGGAREQFF
-	once	TRBV2	TRBJ1-6	TGTGCCAGCGCCAGGGACCCCGGGGGTTCACCCCTCCACTTT	CASARDPGGSPLHF
-	-	TRBV4-2	TRBJ2-4	TGTGCCAGCAGCCAAGGTCGTTCGCTCGGCAAAAACATTCAGTACTTC	CASSQGRSLGKNIQYF
TRBD1	-	TRBV7-9	TRBJ2-7	TGTGCCAGCAGACCCGGACAGGGGACTGGGGAGCAGTACTTC	CASRPGQGTGEQYF
TRBD2	-	TRBV4-1	TRBJ2-1	TGCGCCAGCAGCCAAACACCCGGGACTAGCGGTAACAATGAGCAGTTCTTC	CASSQTPGTSGNNEQFF
TRBD1	-	TRBV4-1	TRBJ2-7	TGCGCCAGCAGCCAAGTTCGGTTGGATACAGGGGGTTCCTACGAGCAGTACTTC	CASSQVRLDTGGSYEQYF
TRBD1	-	TRBV6-1	TRBJ2-3	TGTGCCAGCATTACGGGACAGCCTGAAGCCGATACGCAGTATTTT	CASITGQPEADTQYF
TRBD2	-	TRBV3-1	TRBJ2-5	TGTGCCAGCAGCCAAGAGGGAGTGGAGGCGGGGGAAGAGACCCAGTACTTC	CASSQEGVEAGEETQYF
-	few	TRBV3-1	TRBJ2-3	TGTGCCAGCAGCCAACTTCTCCAGGTAGATACGCAGTATTTT	CASSQLLQVDTQYF
TRBD1	-	TRBV4-3	TRBJ2-1	TGCGCCAGCAGCCAAGAAGGGGGCCGGGGCGATGAGCAGTTCTTC	CASSQEGGRGDEQFF
-	-	TRBV25-1	TRBJ2-7	TGTGCCAGCAGTGGAACACAGGGACCTTACGAGCAGTACTTC	CASSGTQGPYEQYF
-	-	TRBV7-2	TRBJ2-7	TGTGCCAGCAGCCGGACGACAGGGGAGGGTGAGCAGTACTTC	CASSRTTGEGEQYF